These 12 T cell receptor beta chains were sequenced from one sample in a study of control samples from healthy donors and cancer patients. TCRdb's copy holds only in-frame clones and misses some; the assay was immunoSEQ multiplex PCR. This sample carries roughly 8,500 clones, 90% to 95% of them seen once, and the ten largest clones take roughly 21%. Sequenced material: PBMCs. All receptors come from a man aged 55 to 70 with colorectal cancer.

The chain links TRBV6-5 to TRBJ1-1; D unresolved. The CDR3 length is 11 residues. The V and J ends lost 10 bases and 5 bases respectively, with 11 bases between them. The germline gives CDR1 MNHEY, CDR2 SVGAGI. Here the CDR3 DNA reads TGTGCCACCCTACTTGGTACTGAAGCTTTCTTT. Translated, it gives CATLLGTEAFF.

The chain has TRBV5-6 and TRBJ2-2; D gene uncertain. The CDR3 totals 14 residues. CDR1 is SGHDT and CDR2 is YYEEEE in the germline V gene. Deletions cut 2 bases from V and 3 bases from J, with 8 bases between. The DNA for the CDR3 is TGTGCCAGCAGCTTAGGGCCACACACCGGGGAGCTGTTTTTT. This translates into CASSLGPHTGELFF.

A single count supports this clone. The chain is built from TRBV5-1 and TRBJ1-6, with a tentative D call TRBD1 (5 bases). Trimming removed 1 base at V and 6 bases at J, with 17 bases between. There are 17 residues in the CDR3. Germline CDR1 SGHRS, CDR2 YFSETQ. Written as DNA, the CDR3 is TGCGCCAGCAGCTTGTATCCCGGGACGGAGACTAATTCACCCCTCCACTTT. Protein sequence: CASSLYPGTETNSPLHF. Supplemented by reference TRBV5-1 and TRBJ1-6, the full variable domain reads KAGVTQTPRYLIKTRGQQVTLSCSPISGHRSVSWYQQTPGQGLQFLFEYFSETQRNKGNFPGRFSGRQFSNSRSEMNVSTLELGDSALYLCASSLYPGTETNSPLHFGNGTRLTVT.

J is TRBJ2-7 and V is TRBV18, with D perhaps TRBD1 (6 bases). The V gene lost 0 bases and the J gene lost 6 bases, with 9 bases spanning the gap. Germline-derived CDR1 and CDR2 are KGHSH and LQKENI. The CDR3 extends over 13 amino acids. The CDR3 DNA is TGTGCCAGCTCACCACCGATGGGGGCCGAGCAGTACTTC. Translated, it gives CASSPPMGAEQYF.

V and J are TRBV4-3 and TRBJ1-5, with D hard to call. V was pared by 0 bases and J by 0 bases, with 18 bases between. This CDR3 spans 19 amino acids. The germline gives CDR1 LGHNA, CDR2 YSLEER. The CDR3 nucleotides read TGCGCCAGCAGCCAAGATCGTTGGGCCAGGACCTATAGCAATCAGCCCCAGCATTTT. Amino acids: CASSQDRWARTYSNQPQHF.

The J gene is TRBJ2-7, the V gene TRBV4-2; D perhaps matches TRBD2 (5 bases). The V and J ends lost 0 bases and 2 bases respectively, with 11 bases between them. Germline loops: CDR1 LGHNA, CDR2 YNFKEQ. This CDR3 spans 15 amino acids. CDR3 in amino acids: CASSQDGRLTYEQYF. For the CDR3, the DNA is TGTGCCAGCAGCCAAGATGGTCGACTAACCTACGAGCAGTACTTC.

CDR3 sequence reads: CASSRQGYEQYF. The CDR3 bases are TGTGCCAGCAGTCGACAGGGCTACGAGCAGTACTTC. V usage is TRBV2 and J usage is TRBJ2-7; 7 positions match TRBD1. The CDR3 loop spans 12 amino acids. V was pared by 5 bases and J by 3 bases, with 1 base of the junction left unmatched. CDR1 is SNHLY, CDR2 FYNNEI, per germline.

This clone was detected only once. This sequence joins TRBV7-3 and TRBJ1-2; D ambiguous. The length of the CDR3 is 13 residues. CDR1 and CDR2 from the germline V gene are SGHTA and FQGTGA. V lost 1 base to trimming and J lost 5 bases, with 8 bases between them. The CDR3 nucleotides read TGTGCCAGCAGCTTAAGGAGTGGATATGGCTACACCTTC. As protein: CASSLRSGYGYTF.

The chain couples TRBV29-1 to TRBJ2-5; tentatively, D is TRBD1 or TRBD2 (5 bases each). V lost 4 bases and J 7 bases, leaving 10 bases between the germline ends. CDR1 is SQVTM, CDR2 ANQGSEA, per germline. This CDR3 spans 11 amino acids. CDR3 protein: CSVVTGGTQYF. The CDR3 DNA is TGCAGCGTTGTCACTGGGGGGACCCAGTACTTC.

The chain is built from TRBV12-3 or TRBV12-4 and TRBJ2-5, with D uncertain. V dropped 2 bases and J dropped 4 bases, with 8 bases sitting between them. This CDR3 comprises 13 residues. CDR3 DNA sequence: TGTGCCAGCAGTTTAAACAGTAGAGAGACCCAGTACTTC. Protein product: CASSLNSRETQYF.

This clone was observed a single time. The chain joins TRBV28 to TRBJ2-1; 8 bases align to TRBD2. Per germline, CDR1 MDHEN and CDR2 SYDVKM. CDR3 length: 18 amino acids. V lost 5 bases, J lost 8 bases, and 20 bases stayed unmatched. The CDR3 region is CASSVGSPSGGQGDEQFF. DNA of the CDR3: TGTGCCAGCAGTGTGGGCTCACCAAGCGGGGGCCAAGGAGATGAGCAGTTCTTC.

The chain joins TRBV27 to TRBJ1-1, with a tentative D call TRBD1 (5 bases). Deletions cut 6 bases from V and 0 bases from J, with 14 bases between. This CDR3 has 15 amino acids. Germline V gene data show CDR1 as MNHEY and CDR2 as SMNVEV (reference sequence). The chain's CDR3 is CASSTERGMNTEAFF. The CDR3 DNA reads as TGTGCCAGCAGCACAGAAAGGGGCATGAACACTGAAGCTTTCTTT.